The subject of this entry is one T cell receptor (beta chain). Its target is unknown. This sample was included in a study of shared clonotypes between healthy human individuals. Points from the study as a whole: Memory subsets had estimated richness that was generally smaller than that of naive subsets.

TCRdb's copy holds only in-frame clones and misses some; the assay was immunoSEQ multiplex PCR. The table includes some 2,000,000 clones, under 97% detected once. V shed 3 bases and J shed 5 bases, with 10 bases lying between them. From germline, CDR1 is SGHTA and CDR2 FQGNSA. The CDR3 spans 14 residues. The V call is TRBV7-2, the J call TRBJ2-2, with a tentative D call TRBD1 (6 bases). The material sequenced was naive CD4+ T cells sorted from blood. Noted subset: CD45RA+ positively selected. This receptor was identified in a man between 18 and 35 years old in good health. The CDR3 nucleotides are TGTGCCAGCAGCTTTTCAGGGGCAACCGGGGAGCTGTTTTTT. Its translation: CASSFSGATGELFF.